Below are 18 T cell receptor beta chains sequenced from a single sample in a study of T-cell reconstitution after alpha-beta-depleted transplantation in children. Researchers prepared the TCRbeta library using unique molecular identifiers, the study reports. In TCRdb, the PCR reads were re-called with MiXCR into one record per CDR3 protein. The sample records about 240,000 distinct CDR3 sequences, 12% being singletons. The source material was PBMCs from the stem cell graft donor, sampled from the stem cell graft. All receptors derive from a human donor who donated a stem cell graft to a child with acute lymphoblastic leukemia.

This clonotype was counted ten times or more. This chain joins TRBV29-1 and TRBJ2-3, with TRBD2 as a possible D gene (6 bases). In germline, CDR1 is SQVTM, CDR2 ANQGSEA. This CDR3 is 14 amino acids long. Trimming removed 2 bases at V and 3 bases at J, with 12 bases between. The CDR3 region is CSVESGERTDTQYF. Here the CDR3 DNA reads TGCAGCGTTGAATCGGGGGAGCGGACAGATACGCAGTATTTT.

This clonotype was seen many times. V usage is TRBV20-1 and J usage is TRBJ1-1; TRBD1 matches 7 bases. The CDR3 length is 15 residues. V lost 1 base and J lost 1; bases outside the gene matches: 6. From germline, CDR1 is DFQATT and CDR2 SNEGSKA (reference sequence). CDR3 amino acids: CSARGSGGTNTEAFF. The DNA of the CDR3 is TGCAGTGCTAGAGGGTCAGGGGGTACGAACACTGAAGCTTTCTTT.

This clonotype was detected ten times or more. The chain is built from TRBV7-2 and TRBJ1-2, with D possibly being TRBD1 (5 bases). CDR3 length: 12 residues. V dropped 7 bases and J dropped 8 bases, with 14 bases sitting between them. Germline loops: CDR1 SGHTA, CDR2 FQGNSA. The CDR3 sequence is CASTPGGGGYTF. The CDR3, as DNA: TGTGCCAGCACTCCGGGGGGAGGAGGCTACACCTTC. Full variable domain (missing parts from reference TRBV7-2 and TRBJ1-2): GAGVSQSPSNKVTEKGKDVELRCDPISGHTALYWYRQSLGQGLEFLIYFQGNSAPDKSGLPSDRFSAERTGGSVSTLTIQRTQQEDSAVYLCASTPGGGGYTFGSGTRLTVV.

In its sample, this clonotype was seen many times. This sequence joins TRBV12-3 or TRBV12-4 and TRBJ2-3; TRBD2 agrees at 7 bases. This CDR3 comprises 17 residues. Trimming took 3 bases from V and 2 from J; bases not matched to a gene: 11. The CDR3 region is CASSLPDFRDYTDTQYF. The CDR3 DNA is TGTGCCAGCAGTTTGCCCGATTTCCGGGACTACACAGATACGCAGTATTTT.

This clonotype showed up many times. V and J are TRBV27 and TRBJ2-7, with TRBD1 identical over 11 bases. The length of the CDR3 is 13 residues. Losses at the gene ends were 2 bases for V and 6 bases for J; bases not matched to a gene: 0. CDR1 MNHEY and CDR2 SMNVEV come from the germline V gene (reference sequence). The CDR3 DNA is TGTGCCAGCAGTTTAGGGACAGGGGGCGAGCAGTACTTC. This codes for CASSLGTGGEQYF.

This clonotype was found many times. The chain uses TRBV9 and TRBJ1-2, with 8 bases matching TRBD1. CDR3 size: 14 residues. With 3 bases clipped from V and 8 bases from J, the junction kept 9 bases outside the gene matches. Germline CDR1 and CDR2: SGDLS and YYNGEE. The CDR3: CASSAADRGYGYTF. The CDR3 DNA follows: TGTGCCAGCAGCGCAGCCGACAGGGGATACGGCTACACCTTC.

This clonotype was detected ten times or more. The chain links TRBV4-2 to TRBJ2-2, with 10 bases identical to TRBD2. The CDR3 is 16 amino acids. J was trimmed by 5 bases and V by 4 bases; bases with no gene match: 7. Per germline, CDR1 LGHNA and CDR2 YNFKEQ. The DNA of the CDR3 is TGTGCCAGCAGCCTACGACTAGCGGGTAATACCGGGGAGCTGTTTTTT. Its translation is CASSLRLAGNTGELFF.

The gene calls are TRBV20-1 and TRBJ1-5; possibly TRBD1 for D (5 bases). The ends were cut back, 6 bases at V and 12 bases at J, with 27 bases in the middle. This CDR3 is built from 15 residues. Germline CDR1 and CDR2: DFQATT and SNEGSKA (reference sequence). DNA of the CDR3: TGCAGTGCCACCGGTGGGGGGGGGGACGGTAACCACCAGCATTTT. Amino acid sequence: CSATGGGGDGNHQHF.

This clonotype was counted ten times or more. The chain employs TRBV7-2 and TRBJ2-7; 7 bases map to TRBD2. Germline trimming cut 1 base from V and 3 bases from J; bases unmatched to any gene: 9. Germline loops: CDR1 SGHTA, CDR2 FQGNSA. The CDR3 loop spans 16 amino acids. The CDR3 loop is CASSLGEGAVYYEQYF. The CDR3 DNA follows: TGTGCCAGCAGCTTAGGGGAGGGTGCAGTTTACTACGAGCAGTACTTC.

This clonotype was observed at least ten times. The genes are TRBV29-1 and TRBJ1-1; D is uncertain. The CDR3 sequence is 16 residues long. With 6 bases removed from V and 1 base from J, the gap between germline ends came to 21 bases. CDR1 is SQVTM, CDR2 ANQGSEA, per germline. CDR3 residues: CSVAGRYTESNTEAFF. The CDR3 DNA is TGCAGCGTCGCCGGGCGCTATACAGAGTCGAACACTGAAGCTTTCTTT. The full variable domain, in which reference TRBV29-1 and TRBJ1-1 provide the parts outside the CDR3, is SAVISQKPSRDICQRGTSLTIQCQVDSQVTMMFWYRQQPGQSLTLIATANQGSEATYESGFVIDKFPISRPNLTFSTLTVSNMSPEDSSIYLCSVAGRYTESNTEAFFGQGTRLTVV.

This clonotype showed up just a few times. The chain uses TRBV6-1 and TRBJ2-7; 7 bases are shared with TRBD1. V trimming: 4 bases; J trimming: 2 bases; junction bases outside the gene matches: 5. The germline gives CDR1 MNHNS, CDR2 SASEGT. The CDR3 length is 14 residues. CDR3 bases: TGTGCCAGCAGTGCGGACAGGCTGACCTACGAGCAGTACTTC. As protein: CASSADRLTYEQYF.

The V call is TRBV2, the J call TRBJ2-7; D may be TRBD2 (6 bases). The CDR3 has 12 residues. Looked up from germline, CDR1 is SNHLY and CDR2 is FYNNEI. V was trimmed by 4 bases and J by 6 bases, leaving 10 bases between them. CDR3 residues: CASSGRVSEQYF. The CDR3 coding sequence is TGTGCCAGCAGTGGGAGGGTAAGCGAGCAGTACTTC.

This clonotype was observed many times. CDR3: CASSPGQPQHF. The CDR3 bases are TGTGCCAGCAGCCCGGGACAGCCCCAGCATTTT. V and J are TRBV6-1 and TRBJ1-5; D not certain. V lost 6 bases, J lost 7 bases, and 7 bases lay in between. The CDR3 spans 11 residues. Per the germline V gene, CDR1 is MNHNS and CDR2 is SASEGT.

In its sample, this clonotype was seen many times. The CDR3 DNA reads as TGCAGCGTTTACGGGACTCATATCGATCCGGGCACTGAAGCTTTCTTT. Its protein product is CSVYGTHIDPGTEAFF. J is TRBJ1-1 and V is TRBV29-1; D might be TRBD1 (5 bases). V lost 5 bases, J lost 4 bases, and 23 bases lay in between. CDR3 length: 16 amino acids. Germline CDR1 SQVTM, CDR2 ANQGSEA.

This clonotype has a count of ten or more. As DNA, the CDR3 is TGCAGTGCTAGAGAGGGGCCCAGGGGATCCTACGAGCAGTACTTC. It yields the protein CSAREGPRGSYEQYF. The chain recombines TRBV20-1 with TRBJ2-7; D is perhaps TRBD1 (6 bases). The CDR3 runs to 15 residues. The V and J ends lost 0 bases and 1 base respectively, with 13 bases between them. The germline CDR1 and CDR2 sequences are DFQATT and SNEGSKA (reference sequence).

This clonotype was seen repeatedly, ten times or more. The V and J genes are TRBV6-5 and TRBJ2-5, with 12 bases aligning to TRBD2. In germline, CDR1 is MNHEY, CDR2 SVGAGI. The V and J ends lost 10 bases and 5 bases, in that order; junction bases with no gene match: 5. The CDR3 runs 13 residues. This CDR3 reads CAIRTSGDETQYF. The CDR3, as DNA: TGTGCCATCCGGACTAGCGGGGACGAGACCCAGTACTTC.

Ten or more counts support this clonotype. The chain uses TRBV28 and TRBJ2-7; D perhaps matches TRBD1 (5 bases). Germline-derived CDR1 and CDR2 are MDHEN and SYDVKM. Trimming left V 5 bases short and J 1 base short, with 9 bases between. CDR3 size: 13 residues. The CDR3 loop is CASSVGHSYEQYF. DNA of the CDR3: TGTGCCAGCAGTGTCGGACATTCCTACGAGCAGTACTTC.

The chain carries TRBV4-2 and TRBJ1-6, with D possibly being TRBD1 (5 bases). Trimming pared 2 bases from V and 6 bases from J, leaving 26 bases between. Germline V CDR1 and CDR2: LGHNA, YNFKEQ. The CDR3 is 20 residues long. DNA for the CDR3: TGTGCCAGCAGCCAACGGGCAGGTGGGGAATGGGGCCCCTCTAATTCACCCCTCCACTTT. This gives the protein CASSQRAGGEWGPSNSPLHF.